This passage covers 29 T cell receptor beta chains from one sample sequenced in a study of technical replicates of blood from four donors. This table comes from immunoSEQ multiplex PCR, and its TCRdb copy is limited to in-frame clones, with some not included. The sample holds tens of thousands of clones, approximately 94% seen once. Input material: T cells isolated from PBMCs. Receptors were obtained from a human donor in good health.

This rearrangement joins TRBV2 to TRBJ1-3; D is unclear. There are 10 residues in the CDR3. Germline CDR1 is SNHLY and CDR2 is FYNNEI. V lost 8 bases and J lost 4, with 3 bases in between. The CDR3 region is CASQGNTIYF. The CDR3 region has the DNA TGTGCCAGCCAGGGAAACACCATATATTTT.

The chain has TRBV6-5 and TRBJ2-7; TRBD1 matches 8 bases. Germline V lookup: CDR1 MNHEY, CDR2 SVGAGI. V lost 6 bases to trimming and J lost 4 bases; unmatched junction nucleotides: 8. The CDR3 is made up of 14 amino acids. CDR3 protein: CASRGQGAFYEQYF. The CDR3 DNA is TGTGCCAGCAGGGGGCAGGGGGCGTTTTACGAGCAGTACTTC.

This chain uses TRBV29-1 with TRBJ2-7, with 7 bases aligning to TRBD1. J was trimmed by 6 bases and V by 7 bases; bases with no gene match: 3. The CDR3 is 10 amino acids. The germline gives CDR1 SQVTM, CDR2 ANQGSEA. The CDR3, as DNA: TGCAGCGCTGGACAGGCCGAGCAGTACTTC. This gives the protein CSAGQAEQYF.

The chain joins TRBV6-5 to TRBJ1-5, with 7 bases fitting TRBD1. The germline V gene encodes CDR1 MNHEY and CDR2 SVGAGI. CDR3 length: 14 residues. With V trimmed by 2 bases and J by 8 bases, 6 bases remained unmatched. In nucleotides, the CDR3 is TGTGCCAGCAGTTACGACAGGGAAAGTAAGCCCCAGCATTTT. This sequence encodes CASSYDRESKPQHF.

The chain joins TRBV6-6 to TRBJ2-7; the D gene is possibly TRBD2 (6 bases). The CDR3 has 16 residues. Trimming took 8 bases from V and 3 from J, leaving 23 bases between them. From germline, CDR1 is MNHNY and CDR2 SVGAGI (reference sequence). The CDR3 coding sequence is TGTGCCAGCTTTGAGGATGGGGCGGGATATATCTACGAGCAGTACTTC. Translating gives CASFEDGAGYIYEQYF.

The chain carries TRBV5-6 and TRBJ1-5; D remains ambiguous. The V gene lost 5 bases and the J gene lost 0 bases, with 12 bases spanning the gap. CDR3 length equals 15 residues. The germline CDR1 and CDR2 sequences are SGHDT and YYEEEE. CDR3 sequence: CASSLTGYSNQPQHF. The CDR3 DNA reads TGTGCCAGCAGTCTGACGGGGTATAGCAATCAGCCCCAGCATTTT.

The V and J genes are TRBV7-9 and TRBJ2-7, with 7 bases identical to TRBD1. Germline V CDR1 and CDR2: SEHNR, FQNEAQ (reference sequence). J gave up 3 bases and V 5 bases, and 4 bases lay outside the gene matches. The length of the CDR3 is 13 residues. The chain's CDR3 is CASSPTGNYEQYF. DNA of the CDR3: TGTGCCAGCAGCCCGACAGGGAACTACGAGCAGTACTTC.

V is TRBV11-3 and J is TRBJ1-1; a possible D gene is TRBD1 (6 bases). This CDR3 has 13 amino acids. CDR1 and CDR2 (germline): SGHNT, YENEEA. Trimming left V 5 bases short and J 3 bases short, with 10 bases between. The CDR3, as DNA: TGTGCCAGCAGCCTCACAGGGCACACTGAAGCTTTCTTT. This translates into CASSLTGHTEAFF.

This chain connects TRBV5-1 to TRBJ1-3; no definite D call. The V gene lost 7 bases and the J gene lost 4 bases, with 6 bases spanning the gap. This CDR3 is built from 11 residues. Germline values: CDR1 SGHRS, CDR2 YFSETQ. Here the CDR3 reads CASGAGNTIYF. In nucleotides, the CDR3 is TGCGCCAGCGGAGCCGGAAACACCATATATTTT.

V is TRBV30 and J is TRBJ1-1; no reliable D call. The germline gives CDR1 GTSNPN, CDR2 SVGIG (reference sequence). The CDR3 extends over 10 amino acids. V was pared by 7 bases and J by 2 bases, with 5 bases between. The CDR3 here is CAFLNTEAFF. The DNA of the CDR3 is TGTGCCTTCTTAAACACTGAAGCTTTCTTT.

The CDR3 DNA is TGTGCCAGCAAATCCGTCGGGTCCGCCTATGGCTACACCTTC. Protein sequence: CASKSVGSAYGYTF. The chain uses TRBV6-1 and TRBJ1-2; D not resolved. CDR1 and CDR2 (germline): MNHNS, SASEGT. V lost 7 bases, J lost 4 bases, and 16 bases lay in between. This CDR3 contains 14 residues.

The V gene is TRBV6-5, the J gene TRBJ1-1; possibly TRBD1 for D (5 bases). V lost 6 bases, J lost 11 bases, and 13 bases lay in between. Germline lookup yields CDR1 MNHEY and CDR2 SVGAGI. This CDR3 contains 11 residues. The CDR3 DNA reads TGTGCCAGCAGACGGCAGGGAACGGCTTTCTTT. Translated: CASRRQGTAFF.

The chain recombines TRBV6-6 with TRBJ2-7, with TRBD2 matching over 11 bases. This CDR3 comprises 16 residues. J gave up 3 bases and V 0 bases, and 4 bases lay outside the gene matches. Germline CDR1 reads MNHNY; CDR2 reads SVGAGI (reference sequence). The DNA for the CDR3 is TGTGCCAGCAGTTACTCCTACCTAGCGGGAGGCTACGAGCAGTACTTC. Translating it yields CASSYSYLAGGYEQYF.

The chain joins TRBV27 to TRBJ2-7; a weak D match, TRBD2 (5 bases). Germline V CDR1 and CDR2: MNHEY, SMNVEV (reference sequence). The V end was cut by 4 bases, the J end by 0 bases, with 13 bases between. The CDR3 extends over 15 amino acids. The CDR3 reads CASSWERESSYEQYF. The CDR3 coding sequence is TGTGCCAGCAGTTGGGAGCGCGAAAGCTCCTACGAGCAGTACTTC.

The CDR3 DNA reads as TGCAGCGTTGCCGGGACTAGCGGCACAGATACGCAGTATTTT. Residues: CSVAGTSGTDTQYF. The chain recombines TRBV29-1 with TRBJ2-3; 10 nucleotides align to TRBD2. CDR1 and CDR2 from the germline V gene are SQVTM and ANQGSEA. The V and J ends lost 4 bases and 1 base, in that order; junction bases with no gene match: 2. The CDR3 has 14 residues.

The chain joins TRBV4-1 to TRBJ1-5; 9 bases fit TRBD1. V shed 1 base and J 2 bases; nucleotides not matched to a gene: 6. Germline V gene lookup returns CDR1 MGHRA and CDR2 YSYEKL. This CDR3 has 17 amino acids. The CDR3 DNA sequence: TGCGCCAGCAGCCAAGGGGACAGGGAGCTTGGCAATCAGCCCCAGCATTTT. It translates to CASSQGDRELGNQPQHF.

V gene TRBV5-6 combines with J gene TRBJ1-4, with TRBD1 identical over 10 bases. Germline CDR1 and CDR2: SGHDT and YYEEEE. V lost 4 bases, J lost 0 bases, and 3 bases stayed unmatched. The CDR3 runs to 16 residues. The CDR3 region has the DNA TGTGCCAGCAGCCCGGACAGGGGGTCAACTAATGAAAAACTGTTTTTT. Its protein product is CASSPDRGSTNEKLFF.

This sequence joins TRBV28 and TRBJ1-2; 8 bases fit TRBD1. The CDR3 is 14 amino acids. V trimming: 8 bases; J trimming: 6 bases; junction bases outside the gene matches: 11. Germline V lookup: CDR1 MDHEN, CDR2 SYDVKM. CDR3 in amino acids: CASSRQGRVDGYTF. The CDR3 DNA sequence: TGTGCCAGCTCTAGACAGGGGAGGGTAGATGGCTACACCTTC.

V is TRBV9 and J is TRBJ2-5; D may be TRBD1 (5 bases). From germline, CDR1 is SGDLS and CDR2 YYNGEE. The V and J ends lost 0 bases and 4 bases respectively, with 13 bases between them. This CDR3 is 15 amino acids long. This chain's CDR3 is CASSVEGLSLETQYF. CDR3 bases: TGTGCCAGCAGCGTAGAGGGGCTTTCGTTAGAGACCCAGTACTTC. Drawing the rest from reference TRBV9 and TRBJ2-5, the complete variable domain is DSGVTQTPKHLITATGQRVTLRCSPRSGDLSVYWYQQSLDQGLQFLIQYYNGEERAKGNILERFSAQQFPDLHSELNLSSLELGDSALYFCASSVEGLSLETQYFGPGTRLLVL.

J is TRBJ2-1 and V is TRBV30; TRBD2 matches 13 bases. Germline V lookup: CDR1 GTSNPN, CDR2 SVGIG (reference sequence). Trimming took 3 bases from V and 7 from J; bases not matched to a gene: 9. The CDR3 is 16 amino acids. In nucleotides, the CDR3 is TGTGCCTGGAGAGGATTACTAGCGGGAGGGCTAAATGAGCAGTTCTTC. Its translation: CAWRGLLAGGLNEQFF. Filled out from reference TRBV30 and TRBJ2-1, the complete variable domain reads SQTIHQWPATLVQPVGSPLSLECTVEGTSNPNLYWYRQAAGRGLQLLFYSVGIGQISSEVPQNLSASRPQDRQFILSSKKLLLSDSGFYLCAWRGLLAGGLNEQFFGPGTRLTVL.

The J gene is TRBJ2-7, the V gene TRBV4-1; 10 bases align to TRBD1. Germline-derived CDR1 and CDR2 are MGHRA and YSYEKL. V gave up 3 bases and J gave up 6 bases; unmatched junction bases: 5. This CDR3 spans 14 amino acids. For the CDR3, the DNA is TGCGCCAGCAGCCATGAAAGGACAGGGGGCGAGCAGTACTTC. Translating it yields CASSHERTGGEQYF.

The V gene is TRBV19, the J gene TRBJ2-7, with 10 bases fitting TRBD2. The V gene's germline CDR1 is LNHDA and CDR2 SQIVND (reference sequence). This CDR3 comprises 14 residues. V trimming: 5 bases; J trimming: 6 bases; junction bases outside the gene matches: 7. CDR3 region: CASSGLAGEGEQYF. CDR3 bases: TGTGCCAGTAGTGGGCTAGCGGGAGAGGGCGAGCAGTACTTC.

J is TRBJ2-5 and V is TRBV6-5; tentatively, D is TRBD2 (5 bases). V was trimmed by 6 bases and J by 4 bases, leaving 9 bases between them. CDR3 size: 12 residues. Germline loops: CDR1 MNHEY, CDR2 SVGAGI. Here the CDR3 reads CASSRGPETQYF. The CDR3 bases are TGTGCCAGCAGCCGGGGTCCAGAGACCCAGTACTTC.

The chain uses TRBV27 and TRBJ2-2, with 7 bases fitting TRBD2. V dropped 4 bases and J dropped 6; count of bases not matched to a gene: 11. CDR3 length equals 16 residues. The germline V gene encodes CDR1 MNHEY and CDR2 SMNVEV (reference sequence). DNA for the CDR3: TGTGCCAGCAGTTATCAGCTGGGCGGGAGAGCCGGGGAGCTGTTTTTT. The encoded protein is CASSYQLGGRAGELFF.

The genes are TRBV5-6 and TRBJ2-3; TRBD2 might be the D (6 bases). The CDR3 is 14 residues long. V lost 1 base, J lost 8 bases, and 14 bases lay in between. Germline V gene data show CDR1 as SGHDT and CDR2 as YYEEEE. The DNA for the CDR3 is TGTGCCAGCAGCTTGTATCCGTCGGGAGCTACGCAGTATTTT. Amino acid sequence: CASSLYPSGATQYF.

The V and J genes are TRBV4-1 and TRBJ1-3; D is undetermined. Deletions cut 4 bases from V and 4 bases from J, with 11 bases between. This CDR3 has 14 amino acids. Germline V gene data show CDR1 as MGHRA and CDR2 as YSYEKL. CDR3 in amino acids: CASSLGNPGNTIYF. CDR3 nucleotides: TGCGCCAGCAGCCTCGGGAACCCCGGAAACACCATATATTTT.

The chain carries TRBV5-6 and TRBJ2-7; possible D gene TRBD1, 5 bases. This CDR3 has 14 residues. Trimming pared 3 bases from V and 1 base from J, leaving 11 bases between. Germline CDR1 reads SGHDT; CDR2 reads YYEEEE. CDR3 DNA sequence: TGTGCCAGCAGCTGGGGCGTCCCATCCTACGAGCAGTACTTC. Translating gives CASSWGVPSYEQYF.

The chain recombines TRBV6-5 with TRBJ2-7; 9 bases agree with TRBD1. Germline assignment: CDR1 MNHEY and CDR2 SVGAGI. The CDR3 runs 15 residues. J gave up 3 bases and V 5 bases, and 8 bases lay outside the gene matches. As DNA, the CDR3 is TGTGCCAGCAGTCAAAGGGACAGGGTATTCTACGAGCAGTACTTC. Its protein product is CASSQRDRVFYEQYF.

This chain links TRBV7-9 with TRBJ2-1; no clear D. This CDR3 has 14 residues. V lost 5 bases, J lost 6 bases, and 14 bases lay in between. Germline lookup yields CDR1 SEHNR and CDR2 FQNEAQ (reference sequence). CDR3 amino acids: CASSTDTVINEQFF. CDR3 nucleotides: TGTGCCAGCAGCACCGACACAGTTATCAATGAGCAGTTCTTC. The variable domain in full, completed from reference TRBV7-9 and TRBJ2-1, reads DTGVSQNPRHKITKRGQNVTFRCDPISEHNRLYWYRQTLGQGPEFLTYFQNEAQLEKSRLLSDRFSAERPKGSFSTLEIQRTEQGDSAMYLCASSTDTVINEQFFGPGTRLTVL.